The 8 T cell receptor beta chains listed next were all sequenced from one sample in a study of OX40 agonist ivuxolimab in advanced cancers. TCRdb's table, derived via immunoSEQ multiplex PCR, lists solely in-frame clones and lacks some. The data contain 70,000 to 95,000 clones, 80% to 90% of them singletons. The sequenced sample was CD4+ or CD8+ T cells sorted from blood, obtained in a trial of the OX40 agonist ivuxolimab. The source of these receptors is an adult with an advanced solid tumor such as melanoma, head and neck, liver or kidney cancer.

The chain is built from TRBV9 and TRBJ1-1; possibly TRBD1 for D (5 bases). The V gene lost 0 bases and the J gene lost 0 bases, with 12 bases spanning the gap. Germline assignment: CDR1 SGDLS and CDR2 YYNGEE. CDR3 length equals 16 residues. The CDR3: CASSVGATVMNTEAFF. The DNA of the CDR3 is TGTGCCAGCAGCGTAGGGGCGACAGTGATGAACACTGAAGCTTTCTTT.

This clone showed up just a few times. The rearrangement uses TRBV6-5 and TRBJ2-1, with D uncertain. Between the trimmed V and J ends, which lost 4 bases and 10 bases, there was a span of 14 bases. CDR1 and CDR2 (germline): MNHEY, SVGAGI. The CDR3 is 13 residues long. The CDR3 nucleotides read TGTGCCAGCAGTTCCCTTACACGAGACGAGCAGTTCTTC. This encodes CASSSLTRDEQFF.

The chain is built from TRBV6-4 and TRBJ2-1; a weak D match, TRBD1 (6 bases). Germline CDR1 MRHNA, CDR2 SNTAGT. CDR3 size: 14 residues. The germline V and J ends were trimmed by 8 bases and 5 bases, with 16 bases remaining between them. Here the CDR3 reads CASEATGYHNEQFF. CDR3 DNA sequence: TGTGCCAGCGAAGCAACAGGGTACCACAATGAGCAGTTCTTC.

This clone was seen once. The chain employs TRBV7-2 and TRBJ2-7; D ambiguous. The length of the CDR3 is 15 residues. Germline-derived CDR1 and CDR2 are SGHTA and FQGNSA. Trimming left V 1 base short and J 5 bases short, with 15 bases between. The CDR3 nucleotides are TGTGCCAGCAGCTTAGGGTTGATGGTCCCTAACGAGCAGTACTTC. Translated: CASSLGLMVPNEQYF.

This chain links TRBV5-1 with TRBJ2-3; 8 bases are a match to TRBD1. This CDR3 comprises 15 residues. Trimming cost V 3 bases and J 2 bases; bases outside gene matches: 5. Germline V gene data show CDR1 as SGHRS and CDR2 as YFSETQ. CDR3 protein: CASSSTGAYTDTQYF. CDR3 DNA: TGCGCCAGCAGCTCGACAGGGGCGTACACAGATACGCAGTATTTT.

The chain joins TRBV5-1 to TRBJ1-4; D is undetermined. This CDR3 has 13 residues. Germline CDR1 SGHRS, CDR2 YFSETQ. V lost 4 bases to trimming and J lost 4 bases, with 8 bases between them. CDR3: CASSTEDNEKLFF. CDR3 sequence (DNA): TGCGCCAGCAGCACGGAGGATAATGAAAAACTGTTTTTT.

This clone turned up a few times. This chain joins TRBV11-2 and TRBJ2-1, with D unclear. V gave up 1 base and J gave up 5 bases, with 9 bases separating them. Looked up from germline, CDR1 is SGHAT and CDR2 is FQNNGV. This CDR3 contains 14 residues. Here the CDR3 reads CASSLASRNNEQFF. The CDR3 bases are TGTGCCAGCAGCTTAGCGAGCAGGAACAATGAGCAGTTCTTC.

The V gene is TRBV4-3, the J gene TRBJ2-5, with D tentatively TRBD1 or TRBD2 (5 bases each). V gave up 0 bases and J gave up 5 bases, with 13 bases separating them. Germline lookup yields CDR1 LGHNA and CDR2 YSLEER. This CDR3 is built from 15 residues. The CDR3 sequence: CASSQDRGGWETQYF. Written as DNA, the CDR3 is TGCGCCAGCAGCCAAGATCGTGGGGGATGGGAGACCCAGTACTTC.